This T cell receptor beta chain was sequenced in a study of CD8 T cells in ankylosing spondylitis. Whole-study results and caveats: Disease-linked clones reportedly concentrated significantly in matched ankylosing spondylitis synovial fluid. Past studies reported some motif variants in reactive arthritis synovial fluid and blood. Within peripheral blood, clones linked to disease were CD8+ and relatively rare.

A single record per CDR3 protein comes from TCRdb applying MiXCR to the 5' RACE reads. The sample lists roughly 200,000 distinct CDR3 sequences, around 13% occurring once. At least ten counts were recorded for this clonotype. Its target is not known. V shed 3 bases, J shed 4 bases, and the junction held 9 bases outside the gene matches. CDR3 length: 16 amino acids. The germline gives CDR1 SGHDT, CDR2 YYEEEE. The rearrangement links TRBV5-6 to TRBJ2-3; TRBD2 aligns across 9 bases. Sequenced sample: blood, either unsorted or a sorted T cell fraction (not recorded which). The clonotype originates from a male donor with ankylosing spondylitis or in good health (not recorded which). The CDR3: CASSSPWRGGSDTQYF. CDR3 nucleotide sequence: TGTGCCAGCAGCTCCCCTTGGCGGGGGGGCTCAGATACGCAGTATTTT.